The 4 T cell receptor beta chains below were found in one sample sequenced in a study of technical replicates of blood from a few donors (dated by TCRdb to the late 2010s). The library was obtained by the immunoSEQ multiplex PCR assay. The clones in this table, taken by TCRdb from immuneACCESS, are in-frame only. Not every clone is retained; where verified, under half of the shortfall comes from an unresolved V gene, and the cause of the rest is unknown. This sample comprises under 95,000 clones, about 94% of them detected only once. The ten biggest clones cover about 0.25% of the sample. Sequencing used T cells isolated from PBMCs. These receptors all stem from a human donor in good health.

The chain couples TRBV7-9 to TRBJ2-1; tentative D call: TRBD2 (5 bases). The germline gives CDR1 SEHNR, CDR2 FQNEAQ (reference sequence). The V end was cut by 8 bases, the J end by 3 bases, with 17 bases between. The CDR3 is made up of 15 amino acids. The CDR3 protein is CASLWAEEGYNEQFF. CDR3 coding DNA: TGTGCCAGCTTATGGGCGGAAGAGGGCTACAATGAGCAGTTCTTC.

This chain links TRBV28 with TRBJ2-7; D perhaps matches TRBD2 (6 bases). The CDR3 runs to 16 residues. Germline lookup yields CDR1 MDHEN and CDR2 SYDVKM. V was pared by 2 bases and J by 1 base, with 15 bases between. CDR3 coding DNA: TGTGCCAGCAGTTTAGTCCGGGGGTTGGGATCCTACGAGCAGTACTTC. Amino acid sequence: CASSLVRGLGSYEQYF.

This chain links TRBV2 with TRBJ1-2, with TRBD1 identical over 8 bases. J lost 3 bases, V lost 6 bases, and 9 bases had no gene match. Germline CDR1 SNHLY, CDR2 FYNNEI. The CDR3 length is 15 residues. CDR3 residues: CASSYLGQGDYGYTF. The CDR3 coding sequence is TGTGCCAGCAGCTACCTCGGACAGGGAGACTATGGCTACACCTTC. Full variable domain (missing parts from reference TRBV2 and TRBJ1-2): EPEVTQTPSHQVTQMGQEVILRCVPISNHLYFYWYRQILGQKVEFLVSFYNNEISEKSEIFDDQFSVERPDGSNFTLKIRSTKLEDSAMYFCASSYLGQGDYGYTFGSGTRLTVV.

The chain recombines TRBV19 with TRBJ1-2; no definite D call. Trimming left V 7 bases short and J 0 bases short, with 15 bases between. CDR1 LNHDA and CDR2 SQIVND come from the germline V gene (reference sequence). This CDR3 is 15 amino acids long. The CDR3 bases are TGTGCCAGTACCCCAATGGAGGGTCCTAACTATGGCTACACCTTC. Translation: CASTPMEGPNYGYTF.